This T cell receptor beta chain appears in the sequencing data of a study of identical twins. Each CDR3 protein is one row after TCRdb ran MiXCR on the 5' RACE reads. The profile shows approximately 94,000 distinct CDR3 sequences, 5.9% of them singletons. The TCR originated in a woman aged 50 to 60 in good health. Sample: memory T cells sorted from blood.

CDR3 region: CASSPANLEPQHF. CDR3 sequence (DNA): TGTGCCAGCAGCCCCGCAAATCTAGAGCCCCAGCATTTT. J is TRBJ1-5 and V is TRBV7-6; D unresolved. The CDR3 is made up of 13 amino acids. Germline V gene sequence: CDR1 SGHVS, CDR2 FNYEAQ. Trimming removed 5 bases from V and 8 bases from J, with 13 bases in between.